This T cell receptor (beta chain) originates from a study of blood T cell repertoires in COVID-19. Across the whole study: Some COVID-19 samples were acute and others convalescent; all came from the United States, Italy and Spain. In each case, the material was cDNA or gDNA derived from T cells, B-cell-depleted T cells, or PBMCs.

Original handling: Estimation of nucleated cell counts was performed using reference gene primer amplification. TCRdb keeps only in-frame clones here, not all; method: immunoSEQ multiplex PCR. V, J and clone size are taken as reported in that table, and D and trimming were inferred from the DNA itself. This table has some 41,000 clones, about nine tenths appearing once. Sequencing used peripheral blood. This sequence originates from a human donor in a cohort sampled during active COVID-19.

CDR3 nucleotide sequence: TGTGCCAGCAGTGTGACTAGCGGGGACCAAGAGACCCAGTACTTC. Protein product: CASSVTSGDQETQYF. This rearrangement joins TRBV7-3 to TRBJ2-5; TRBD2 matches at 11 bases. The length of the CDR3 is 15 residues. In germline, CDR1 is SGHTA, CDR2 FQGTGA. V trimming: 6 bases; J trimming: 0 bases; junction bases outside the gene matches: 3.